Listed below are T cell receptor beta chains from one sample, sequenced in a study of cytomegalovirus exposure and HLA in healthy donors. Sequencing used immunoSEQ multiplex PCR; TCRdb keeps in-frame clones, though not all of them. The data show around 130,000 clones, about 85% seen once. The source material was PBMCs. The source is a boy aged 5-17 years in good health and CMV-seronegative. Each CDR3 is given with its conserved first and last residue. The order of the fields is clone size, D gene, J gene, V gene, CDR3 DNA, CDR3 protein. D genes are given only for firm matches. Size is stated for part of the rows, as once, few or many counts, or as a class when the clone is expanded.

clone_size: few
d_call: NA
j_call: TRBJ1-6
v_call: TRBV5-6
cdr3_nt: TGTGCCAGCAGCTTGGTTGGGGGACAAAATAATTCACCCCTCCACTTT
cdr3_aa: CASSLVGGQNNSPLHF

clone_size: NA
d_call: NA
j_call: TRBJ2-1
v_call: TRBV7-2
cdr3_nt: TGTGCCAGCAGCTTAAGTGGTAGCTCTAATGAGCAGTTCTTC
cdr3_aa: CASSLSGSSNEQFF

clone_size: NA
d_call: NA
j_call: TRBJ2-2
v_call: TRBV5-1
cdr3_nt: TGCGCCAGCAGCTTCCGGGATGGAGCCGGGGAGCTGTTTTTT
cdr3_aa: CASSFRDGAGELFF

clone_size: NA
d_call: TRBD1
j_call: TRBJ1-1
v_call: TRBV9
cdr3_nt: TGTGCCAGCAGAGCCCCGACAGGGGGGAACACTGAAGCTTTCTTT
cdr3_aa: CASRAPTGGNTEAFF

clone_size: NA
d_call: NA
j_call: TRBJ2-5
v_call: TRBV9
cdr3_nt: TGTGCCAGCAGCGTAGAGGGGTATAGGGGAGAGACCCAGTACTTC
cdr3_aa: CASSVEGYRGETQYF

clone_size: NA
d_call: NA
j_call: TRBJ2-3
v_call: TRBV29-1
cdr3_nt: TGCAGCGCCTTCGCCCGGGATAGCACAGATACGCAGTATTTT
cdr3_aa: CSAFARDSTDTQYF

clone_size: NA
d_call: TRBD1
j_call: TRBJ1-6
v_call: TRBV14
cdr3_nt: TGTGCCAGCAGCGTCAAAACAGGGGTCGGTAGTTCACCCCTCCACTTT
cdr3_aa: CASSVKTGVGSSPLHF

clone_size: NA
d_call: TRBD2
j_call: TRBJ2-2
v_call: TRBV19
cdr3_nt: TGTGCCAGTAGTATAGGGGGGGGGATGAACACCGGGGAGCTGTTTTTT
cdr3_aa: CASSIGGGMNTGELFF

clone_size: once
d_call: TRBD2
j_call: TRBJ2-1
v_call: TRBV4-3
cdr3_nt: TGCGCCAGCAGCCAACGAACGGGACTAGCGGGAGAGCTTTACAATGAGCAGTTCTTC
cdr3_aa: CASSQRTGLAGELYNEQFF

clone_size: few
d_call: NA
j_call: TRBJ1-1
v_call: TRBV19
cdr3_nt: TGTGCCAGTAGTGGGAGGGGCCGGGCTTTCTTT
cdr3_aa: CASSGRGRAFF

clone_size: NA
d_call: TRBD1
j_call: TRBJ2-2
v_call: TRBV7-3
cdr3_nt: TGTGCCAGCAGCCTCCCTGCCGGGACAGGGGGTACCGGGGAGCTGTTTTTT
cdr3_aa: CASSLPAGTGGTGELFF

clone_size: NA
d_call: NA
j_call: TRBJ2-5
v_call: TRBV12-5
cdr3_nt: TGTGCTAGTGGGCCCTTACTGGTATATCCTTTGGAGACCCAGTACTTC
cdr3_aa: CASGPLLVYPLETQYF

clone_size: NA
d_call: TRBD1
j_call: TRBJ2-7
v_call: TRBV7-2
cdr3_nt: TGTGCCAGCAGATCTACAGGGGGCAAGAGGAACGAGCAGTACTTC
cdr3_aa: CASRSTGGKRNEQYF

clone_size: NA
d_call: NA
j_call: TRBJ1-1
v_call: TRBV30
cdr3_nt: TGTGCCTGGAACCAGGGAGGGACTGAAGCTTTCTTT
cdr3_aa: CAWNQGGTEAFF

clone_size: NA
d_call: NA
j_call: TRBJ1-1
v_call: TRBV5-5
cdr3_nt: TGTGCCAGCAGCTTGACTCGGAACACTGAAGCTTTCTTT
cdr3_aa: CASSLTRNTEAFF

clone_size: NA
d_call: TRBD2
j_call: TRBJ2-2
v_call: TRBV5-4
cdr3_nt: TGTGCCAGCAGCGCCCCGGGACTAAACACCGGGGAGCTGTTTTTT
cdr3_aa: CASSAPGLNTGELFF

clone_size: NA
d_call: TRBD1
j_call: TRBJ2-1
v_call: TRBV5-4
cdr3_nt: TGTGCCAGCAGCCGGACAGGGACCTACAATGAGCAGTTCTTC
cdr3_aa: CASSRTGTYNEQFF

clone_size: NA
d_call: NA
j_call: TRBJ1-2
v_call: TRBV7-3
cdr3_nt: TGTGCCAGCAGCTTACCAGGGCTCTCTAACTATGGCTACCCCTTC
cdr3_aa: CASSLPGLSNYGYPF

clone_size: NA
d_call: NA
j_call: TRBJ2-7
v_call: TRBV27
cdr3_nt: TGTGCCAGCAGCCCGGAGGGCAGGTTATTCTACGAGCAGTACTTC
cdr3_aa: CASSPEGRLFYEQYF

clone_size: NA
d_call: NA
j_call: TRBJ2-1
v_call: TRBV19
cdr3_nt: TGTGCCAGTAGCCTGACTGGAAGCTCCTACAATGAGCAGTTCTTC
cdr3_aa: CASSLTGSSYNEQFF

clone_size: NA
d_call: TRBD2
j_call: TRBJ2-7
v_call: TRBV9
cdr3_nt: TGTGCCAGCAGCCCCTTCTCGGGGGGTTCCAGCGAGCAGTACTTC
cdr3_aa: CASSPFSGGSSEQYF

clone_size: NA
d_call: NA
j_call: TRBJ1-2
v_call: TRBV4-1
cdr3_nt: TGCGCCAGCAGCCAAGATGACAGGACCTATGGCTACACCTTC
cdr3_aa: CASSQDDRTYGYTF

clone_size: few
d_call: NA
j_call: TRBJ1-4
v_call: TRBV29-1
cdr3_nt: TGCAGCGTATCGGGAGAGATAAATGAAAAACTGTTTTTT
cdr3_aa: CSVSGEINEKLFF

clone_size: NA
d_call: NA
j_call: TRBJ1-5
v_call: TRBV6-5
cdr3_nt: TGTGCCAGCAGGGCCGGGACGGGAGATCAGCCCCAGCATTTT
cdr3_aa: CASRAGTGDQPQHF

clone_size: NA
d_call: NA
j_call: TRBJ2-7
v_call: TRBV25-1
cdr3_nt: TGTGCCAGCAGTGGAAACAGGGTGGAATCCTACGAGCAGTACTTC
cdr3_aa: CASSGNRVESYEQYF

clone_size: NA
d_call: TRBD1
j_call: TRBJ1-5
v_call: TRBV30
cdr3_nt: TGTGCCTGGAGGGGACAGGGTTATAGCAATCAGCCCCAGCATTTT
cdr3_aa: CAWRGQGYSNQPQHF

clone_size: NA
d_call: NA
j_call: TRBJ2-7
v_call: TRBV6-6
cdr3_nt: TGTGCCAGCAGCCAGGGATCGTGCGAGCAGTACTTC
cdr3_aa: CASSQGSCEQYF

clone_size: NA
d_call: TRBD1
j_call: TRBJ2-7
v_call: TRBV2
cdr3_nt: TGTGCCAGCAGTGAAAACAGGGGTTTTGGGCAGTACTTC
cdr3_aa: CASSENRGFGQYF

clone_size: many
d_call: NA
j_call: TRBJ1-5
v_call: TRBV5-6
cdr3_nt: TGTGCCAGCAGCTTGGGAGATCAGCCCCAGCATTTT
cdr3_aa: CASSLGDQPQHF

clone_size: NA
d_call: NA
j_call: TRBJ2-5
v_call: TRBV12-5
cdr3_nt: TGTGCTAGTGGTTCGGACTTGCCTGACAAAGAGACCCAGTACTTC
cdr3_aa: CASGSDLPDKETQYF

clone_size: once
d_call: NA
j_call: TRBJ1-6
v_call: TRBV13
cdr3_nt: TGTGCCAGCAGCTCCGATGGGGGGGGAGGTTCGCCCCTCCACTTT
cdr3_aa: CASSSDGGGGSPLHF

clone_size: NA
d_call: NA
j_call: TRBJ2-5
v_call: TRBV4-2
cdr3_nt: TGTGCCAGCAGCCAAGAAGGGGGGGCCGGGGAGACCCAGTACTTC
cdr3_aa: CASSQEGGAGETQYF

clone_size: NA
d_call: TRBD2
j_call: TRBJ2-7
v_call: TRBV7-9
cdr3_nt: TGTGCCAGCAGCTTAGAGCGGGGCACTAAATCCTACGAGCAGTACTTC
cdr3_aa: CASSLERGTKSYEQYF

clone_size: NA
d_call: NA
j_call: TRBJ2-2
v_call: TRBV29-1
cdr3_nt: TGCAGCGTTGGCAGGGAGGACGGGGAGCTGTTTTTT
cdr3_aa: CSVGREDGELFF

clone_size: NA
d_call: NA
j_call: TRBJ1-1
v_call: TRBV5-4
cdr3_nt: TGTGCCAGCAGCTCCCCGCACCCGCGGGGGTTGAACACTGAAGCTTTCTTT
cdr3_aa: CASSSPHPRGLNTEAFF

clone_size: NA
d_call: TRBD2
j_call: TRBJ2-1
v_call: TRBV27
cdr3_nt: TGTGCCAGCAGTCTTGGACTAGCGGGAGCCCTAGGGGATGAGCAGTTCTTC
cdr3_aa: CASSLGLAGALGDEQFF

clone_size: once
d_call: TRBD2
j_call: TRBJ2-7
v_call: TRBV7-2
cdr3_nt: TGTGCCAGCAGCTCAGTAGCGGGAGTTCTGGAGCAGTACTTC
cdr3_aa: CASSSVAGVLEQYF

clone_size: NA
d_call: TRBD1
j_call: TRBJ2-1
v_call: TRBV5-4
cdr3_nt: TGTGCCAGCAGCTCGCAGGGGGACTACAATGAGCAGTTCTTC
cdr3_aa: CASSSQGDYNEQFF

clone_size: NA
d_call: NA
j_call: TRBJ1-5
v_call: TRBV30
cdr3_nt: TGTGCCTGGTCGATCGGACTGATCAATCAGCCCCAGCATTTT
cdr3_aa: CAWSIGLINQPQHF

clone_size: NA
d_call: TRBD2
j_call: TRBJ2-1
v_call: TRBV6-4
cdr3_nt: TGTGCCAGCAGTGAAGCGGGAGATCACAATGAGCAGTTCTTC
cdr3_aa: CASSEAGDHNEQFF

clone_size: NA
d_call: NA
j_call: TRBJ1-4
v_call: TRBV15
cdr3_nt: TGTGCCACCAGCAGAGATCTTAATGAAAAACTGTTTTTT
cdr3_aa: CATSRDLNEKLFF

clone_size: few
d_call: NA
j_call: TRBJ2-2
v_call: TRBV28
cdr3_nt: TGTGCCAGCAGTTCCGGGACACCCACCGGGGAGCTGTTTTTT
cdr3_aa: CASSSGTPTGELFF

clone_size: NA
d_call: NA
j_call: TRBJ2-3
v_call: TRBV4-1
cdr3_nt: TGCGCCAGCAGCCAAACGGTGGTTTTCACAGATACGCAGTATTTT
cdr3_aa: CASSQTVVFTDTQYF

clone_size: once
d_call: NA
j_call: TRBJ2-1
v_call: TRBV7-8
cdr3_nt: TGTGCCAGCAGCTTAGACGGGGATGAGCAGTTCTTC
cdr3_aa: CASSLDGDEQFF

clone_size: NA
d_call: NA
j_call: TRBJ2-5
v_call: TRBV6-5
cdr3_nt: TGTGCCAGCAGTTACGGGGGGGCATCAGAGACCCAGTACTTC
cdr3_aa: CASSYGGASETQYF